This paragraph reports one T cell receptor (beta chain). Its cognate antigen is unknown. This record comes from a study of cytomegalovirus exposure and HLA in healthy donors. Unmatched junction bases numbered 9, after V lost 5 bases and J lost 0 bases. The germline V gene encodes CDR1 SGHTA and CDR2 FQGNSA. There are 17 residues in the CDR3. The protocol was immunoSEQ multiplex PCR, while the TCRdb copy is restricted to in-frame clones and leaves out a portion. The sample lists about 110,000 clones; 90% to 96% were seen once. The donors belonged to the approximately 130-subject validation cohort, separate from the roughly 720-subject first cohort. Notes on the study in general: It was reportedly the case that the classifier diagnosed cytomegalovirus status with high specificity and sensitivity. In a later analysis, first-cohort TCR clusters were found to tend to co-occur in the 90 to 150 validation repertoires.

Sequencing was carried out using PBMCs. This clonotype was sampled from a woman aged 18-29 years in good health and CMV-seronegative. The rearrangement uses TRBV7-2 and TRBJ1-2, with 10 bases matching TRBD1. The CDR3 loop reads CASSNSGQGLTNYGYTF. The CDR3 coding sequence is TGTGCCAGCAGCAACTCGGGACAGGGGCTGACTAACTATGGCTACACCTTC.